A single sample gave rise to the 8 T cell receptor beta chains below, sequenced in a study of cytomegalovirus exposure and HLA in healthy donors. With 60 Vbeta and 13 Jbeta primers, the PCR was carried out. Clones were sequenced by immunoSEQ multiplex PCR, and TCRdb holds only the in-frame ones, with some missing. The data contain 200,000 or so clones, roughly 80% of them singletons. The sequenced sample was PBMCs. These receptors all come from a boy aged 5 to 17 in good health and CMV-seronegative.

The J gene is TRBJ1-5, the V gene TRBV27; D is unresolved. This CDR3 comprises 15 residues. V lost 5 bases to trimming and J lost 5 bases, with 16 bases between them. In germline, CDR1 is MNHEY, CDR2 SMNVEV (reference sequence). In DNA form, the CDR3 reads TGTGCCAGCAGTCAAACTCCGGGAAGCCATCAGCCCCAGCATTTT. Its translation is CASSQTPGSHQPQHF.

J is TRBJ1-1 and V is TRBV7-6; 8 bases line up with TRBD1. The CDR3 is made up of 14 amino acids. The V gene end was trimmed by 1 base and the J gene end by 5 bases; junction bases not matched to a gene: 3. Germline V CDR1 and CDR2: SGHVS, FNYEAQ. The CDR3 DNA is TGTGCCAGCAGCTTAGGGACAGGGTCTACTGAAGCTTTCTTT. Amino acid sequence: CASSLGTGSTEAFF. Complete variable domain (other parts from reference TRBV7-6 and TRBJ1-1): GAGVSQSPRYKVTKRGQDVALRCDPISGHVSLYWYRQALGQGPEFLTYFNYEAQQDKSGLPNDRFSAERPEGSISTLTIQRTEQRDSAMYRCASSLGTGSTEAFFGQGTRLTVV.

The CDR3 DNA follows: TGTGCCAGCAGCTACCCCGGTCCTGGGACAGGGACCTACGAGCAGTACTTC. It yields the protein CASSYPGPGTGTYEQYF. The chain employs TRBV28 and TRBJ2-7, with 9 bases identical to TRBD1. V dropped 6 bases and J dropped 2; count of bases not matched to a gene: 14. This CDR3 has 17 residues. Germline CDR1 and CDR2: MDHEN and SYDVKM.

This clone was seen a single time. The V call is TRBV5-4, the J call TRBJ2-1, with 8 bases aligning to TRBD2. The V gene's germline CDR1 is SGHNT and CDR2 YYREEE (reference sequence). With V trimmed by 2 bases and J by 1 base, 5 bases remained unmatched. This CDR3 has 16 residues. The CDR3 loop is CASSFSGGLSYNEQFF. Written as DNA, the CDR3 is TGTGCCAGCAGCTTTTCGGGGGGGCTATCCTACAATGAGCAGTTCTTC.

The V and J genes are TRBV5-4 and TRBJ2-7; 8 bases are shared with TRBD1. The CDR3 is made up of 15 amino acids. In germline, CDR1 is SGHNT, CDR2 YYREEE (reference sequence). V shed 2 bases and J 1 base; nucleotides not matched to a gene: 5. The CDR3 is CASSLQGVLSYEQYF. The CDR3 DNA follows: TGTGCCAGCAGCTTACAGGGGGTGCTATCCTACGAGCAGTACTTC.

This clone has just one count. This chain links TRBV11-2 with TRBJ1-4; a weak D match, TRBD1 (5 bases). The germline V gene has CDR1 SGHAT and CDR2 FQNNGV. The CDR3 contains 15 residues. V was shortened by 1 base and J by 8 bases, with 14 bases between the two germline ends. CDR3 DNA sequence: TGTGCCAGCAGCTTAGTGGCGGGGGGATTGGAAAAACTGTTTTTT. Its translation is CASSLVAGGLEKLFF. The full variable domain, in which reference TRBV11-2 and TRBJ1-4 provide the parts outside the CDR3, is EAGVAQSPRYKIIEKRQSVAFWCNPISGHATLYWYQQILGQGPKLLIQFQNNGVVDDSQLPKDRFSAERLKGVDSTLKIQPAKLEDSAVYLCASSLVAGGLEKLFFGSGTQLSVL.

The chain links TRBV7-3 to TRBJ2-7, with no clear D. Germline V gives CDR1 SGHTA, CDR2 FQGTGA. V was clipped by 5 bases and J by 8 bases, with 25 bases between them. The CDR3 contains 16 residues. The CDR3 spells CASSPTSSLGVFKQYF. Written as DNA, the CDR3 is TGTGCCAGCAGCCCTACCTCGTCTCTCGGTGTGTTCAAGCAGTACTTC.

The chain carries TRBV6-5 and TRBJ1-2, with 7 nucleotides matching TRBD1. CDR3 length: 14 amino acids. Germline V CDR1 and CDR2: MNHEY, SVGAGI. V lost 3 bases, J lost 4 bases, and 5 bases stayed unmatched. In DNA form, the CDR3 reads TGTGCCAGCAGTTATTACAGGGGTGCCTATGGCTACACCTTC. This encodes CASSYYRGAYGYTF.